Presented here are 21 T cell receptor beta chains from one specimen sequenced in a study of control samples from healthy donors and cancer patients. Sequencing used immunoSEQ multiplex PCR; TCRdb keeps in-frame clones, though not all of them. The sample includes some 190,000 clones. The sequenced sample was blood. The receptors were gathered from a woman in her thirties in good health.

CDR3 sequence: CASSPRGTAATNEKLFF. The CDR3 DNA reads TGTGCCAGCAGCCCGAGGGGGACGGCTGCAACTAATGAAAAACTGTTTTTT. This chain connects TRBV7-2 to TRBJ1-4; D perhaps matches TRBD1 (6 bases). The V gene's germline CDR1 is SGHTA and CDR2 FQGNSA. V lost 5 bases and J lost 0, with 16 bases in between. The CDR3 has 17 amino acids.

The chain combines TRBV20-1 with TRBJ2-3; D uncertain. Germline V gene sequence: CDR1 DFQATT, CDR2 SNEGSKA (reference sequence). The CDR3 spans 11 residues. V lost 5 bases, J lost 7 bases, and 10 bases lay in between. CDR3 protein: CSARQYNTQYF. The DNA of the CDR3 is TGCAGTGCTCGACAATACAATACGCAGTATTTT.

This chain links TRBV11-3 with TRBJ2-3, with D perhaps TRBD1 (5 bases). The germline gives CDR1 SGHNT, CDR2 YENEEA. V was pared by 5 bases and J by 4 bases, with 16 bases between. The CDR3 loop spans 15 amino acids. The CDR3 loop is CASSPGPMGPDTQYF. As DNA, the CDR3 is TGTGCCAGCAGCCCCGGCCCCATGGGGCCAGATACGCAGTATTTT.

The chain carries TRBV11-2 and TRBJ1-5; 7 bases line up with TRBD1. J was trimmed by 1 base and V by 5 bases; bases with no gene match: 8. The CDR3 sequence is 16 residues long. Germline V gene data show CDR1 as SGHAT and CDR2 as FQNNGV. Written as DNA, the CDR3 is TGTGCCAGCAGCCGGGACAGACTGAGGAGCAATCAGCCCCAGCATTTT. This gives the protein CASSRDRLRSNQPQHF.

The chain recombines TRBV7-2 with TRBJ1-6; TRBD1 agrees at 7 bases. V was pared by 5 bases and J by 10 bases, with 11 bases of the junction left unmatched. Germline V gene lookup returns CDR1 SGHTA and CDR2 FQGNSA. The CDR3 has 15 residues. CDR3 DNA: TGTGCCAGCAGCCAGCCGGACAGGTGGGGCTCACCCCTCCACTTT. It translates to CASSQPDRWGSPLHF. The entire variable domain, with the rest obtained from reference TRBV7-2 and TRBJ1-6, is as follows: GAGVSQSPSNKVTEKGKDVELRCDPISGHTALYWYRQSLGQGLEFLIYFQGNSAPDKSGLPSDRFSAERTGGSVSTLTIQRTQQEDSAVYLCASSQPDRWGSPLHFGNGTRLTVT.

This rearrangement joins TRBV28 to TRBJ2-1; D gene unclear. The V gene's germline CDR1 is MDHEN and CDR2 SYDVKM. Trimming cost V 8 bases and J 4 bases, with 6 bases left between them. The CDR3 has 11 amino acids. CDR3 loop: CASGLYNEQFF. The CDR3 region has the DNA TGTGCCAGCGGTCTTTACAATGAGCAGTTCTTC.

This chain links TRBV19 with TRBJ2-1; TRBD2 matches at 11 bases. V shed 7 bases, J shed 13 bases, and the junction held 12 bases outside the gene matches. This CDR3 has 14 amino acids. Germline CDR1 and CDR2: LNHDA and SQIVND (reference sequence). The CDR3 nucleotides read TGTGCCAGTACCACCCTGTCGACTAGCGGGGAACAGTTCTTC. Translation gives CASTTLSTSGEQFF.

Here the CDR3 DNA reads TGTGCCAGCAGTGAAATAGGGCGGCAGCCCCAGCATTTT. Translated, it gives CASSEIGRQPQHF. This chain links TRBV2 with TRBJ1-5, with D uncertain. Germline loops: CDR1 SNHLY, CDR2 FYNNEI. CDR3 length equals 13 residues. V lost 2 bases and J lost 7, with 9 bases in between.

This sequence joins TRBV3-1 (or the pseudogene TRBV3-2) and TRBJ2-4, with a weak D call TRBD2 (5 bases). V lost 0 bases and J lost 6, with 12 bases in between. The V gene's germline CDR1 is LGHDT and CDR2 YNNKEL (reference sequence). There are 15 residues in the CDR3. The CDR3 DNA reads TGTGCCAGCAGCCAAGATGGCGGCGGGCGAAACATTCAGTACTTC. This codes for CASSQDGGGRNIQYF.

CDR3 nucleotides: TGCGCCAGCAGCTTGAACAGGGGAATAGACTACACCTTC. It translates to CASSLNRGIDYTF. The rearrangement uses TRBV5-1 and TRBJ1-2; TRBD1 matches at 7 bases. With V trimmed by 1 base and J by 10 bases, 7 bases remained unmatched. The CDR3 sequence is 13 residues long. The germline V gene encodes CDR1 SGHRS and CDR2 YFSETQ.

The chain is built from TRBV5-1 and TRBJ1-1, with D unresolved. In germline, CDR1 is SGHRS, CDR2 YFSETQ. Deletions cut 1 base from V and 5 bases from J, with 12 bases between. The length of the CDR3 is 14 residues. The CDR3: CASSLSVRGTEAFF. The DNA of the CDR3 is TGCGCCAGCAGCTTGTCGGTTAGAGGTACTGAAGCTTTCTTT.

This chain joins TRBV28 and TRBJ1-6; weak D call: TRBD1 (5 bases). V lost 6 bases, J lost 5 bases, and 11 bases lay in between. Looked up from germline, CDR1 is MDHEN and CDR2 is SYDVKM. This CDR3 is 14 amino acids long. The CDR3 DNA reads TGTGCCAGCAGGGCACAGGTAAATAATTCACCCCTCCACTTT. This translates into CASRAQVNNSPLHF.

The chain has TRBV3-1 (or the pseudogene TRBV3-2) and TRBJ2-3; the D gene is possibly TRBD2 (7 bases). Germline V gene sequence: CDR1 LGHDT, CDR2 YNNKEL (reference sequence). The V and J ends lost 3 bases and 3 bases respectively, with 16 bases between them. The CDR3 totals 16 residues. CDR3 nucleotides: TGTGCCAGCAGCCAGAGGGGCGGGGGCCGGACAGATACGCAGTATTTT. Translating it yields CASSQRGGGRTDTQYF.

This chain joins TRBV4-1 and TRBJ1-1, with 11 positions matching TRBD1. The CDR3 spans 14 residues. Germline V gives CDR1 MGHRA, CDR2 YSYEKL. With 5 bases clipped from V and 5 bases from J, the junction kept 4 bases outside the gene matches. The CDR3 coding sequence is TGCGCCAGCAGCAGGACAGGGGGCGGAACTGAAGCTTTCTTT. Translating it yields CASSRTGGGTEAFF.

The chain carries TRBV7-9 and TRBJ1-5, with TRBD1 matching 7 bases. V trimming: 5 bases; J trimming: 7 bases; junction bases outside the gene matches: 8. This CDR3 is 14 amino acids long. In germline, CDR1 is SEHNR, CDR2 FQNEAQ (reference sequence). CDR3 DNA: TGTGCCAGCAGCGCGACAGGGTCGGGACAGCCCCAGCATTTT. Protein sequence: CASSATGSGQPQHF. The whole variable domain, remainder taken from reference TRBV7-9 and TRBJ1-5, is DTGVSQNPRHKITKRGQNVTFRCDPISEHNRLYWYRQTLGQGPEFLTYFQNEAQLEKSRLLSDRFSAERPKGSFSTLEIQRTEQGDSAMYLCASSATGSGQPQHFGDGTRLSIL.

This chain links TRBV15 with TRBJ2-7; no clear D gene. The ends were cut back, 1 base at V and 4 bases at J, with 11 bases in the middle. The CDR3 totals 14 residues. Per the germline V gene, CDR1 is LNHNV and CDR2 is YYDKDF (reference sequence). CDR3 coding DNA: TGTGCCACCAGCAGAGGCCCGCTAGAGTACGAGCAGTACTTC. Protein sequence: CATSRGPLEYEQYF.

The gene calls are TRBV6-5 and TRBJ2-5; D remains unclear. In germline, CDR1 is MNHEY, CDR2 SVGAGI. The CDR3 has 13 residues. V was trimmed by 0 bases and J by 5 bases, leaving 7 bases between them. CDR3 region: CASSYSIYETQYF. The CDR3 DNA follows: TGTGCCAGCAGTTACTCGATTTATGAGACCCAGTACTTC.

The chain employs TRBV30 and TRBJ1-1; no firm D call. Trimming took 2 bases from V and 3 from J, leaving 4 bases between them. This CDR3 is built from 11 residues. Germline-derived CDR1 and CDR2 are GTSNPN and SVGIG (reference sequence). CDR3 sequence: CAWSRDTEAFF. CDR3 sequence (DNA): TGTGCCTGGAGTAGGGACACTGAAGCTTTCTTT. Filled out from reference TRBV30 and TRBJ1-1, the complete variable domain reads SQTIHQWPATLVQPVGSPLSLECTVEGTSNPNLYWYRQAAGRGLQLLFYSVGIGQISSEVPQNLSASRPQDRQFILSSKKLLLSDSGFYLCAWSRDTEAFFGQGTRLTVV.

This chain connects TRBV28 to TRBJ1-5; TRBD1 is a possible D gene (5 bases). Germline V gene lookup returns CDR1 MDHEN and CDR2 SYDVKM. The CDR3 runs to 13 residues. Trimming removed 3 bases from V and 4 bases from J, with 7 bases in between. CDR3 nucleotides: TGTGCCAGCAGTTTCGGGACTAATCAGCCCCAGCATTTT. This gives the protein CASSFGTNQPQHF.

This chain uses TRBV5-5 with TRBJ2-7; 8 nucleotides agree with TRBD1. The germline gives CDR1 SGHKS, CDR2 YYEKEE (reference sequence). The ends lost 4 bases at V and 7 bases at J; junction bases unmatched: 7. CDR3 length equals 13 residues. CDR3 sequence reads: CASSTSGGREQYF. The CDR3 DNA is TGTGCCAGCAGCACTTCAGGGGGCCGAGAGCAGTACTTC.

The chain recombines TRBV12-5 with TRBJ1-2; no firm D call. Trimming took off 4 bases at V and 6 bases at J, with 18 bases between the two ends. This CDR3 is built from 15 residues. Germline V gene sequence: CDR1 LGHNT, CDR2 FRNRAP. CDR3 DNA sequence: TGTGCTAGTGGTTCGACTGACCGTCCATGGGATGGCTACACCTTC. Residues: CASGSTDRPWDGYTF.